A single T cell receptor beta chain is shown here with its context. Its matching antigen is unknown. This sample is drawn from a study of regulatory T cells in long-lasting Graves disease. Study-level results: Newly diagnosed patients had higher TCR diversity than persistent Graves' patients did. Under persistent disease, TRBV28, TRBJ1-2 and TRBJ2-5 were used preferentially.

Sample time point: persistent/refractory GD, antithyroid drugs over 5 years with positive TRAb. PBMC RNA was the source of the TCR library. V was shortened by 5 bases and J by 9 bases, with 17 bases between the two germline ends. CDR1 DFQATT and CDR2 SNEGSKA come from the germline V gene (reference sequence). The CDR3 sequence is 13 residues long. iRepertoire HTBI primers and Arm-PCR of CDR3 regions built TCR beta libraries. In the original workflow: Identification of gene segments yielded around 64 TRBV and 13 to 15 TRBJ across samples. MiXCR, applied by TCRdb to the multiplex PCR reads, yields one record per CDR3 protein. TCRdb, rather than the study authors, made the V and J calls. This sample has 350,000 to 500,000 distinct CDR3 sequences; under 25% occur once, and the top ten carry roughly an eighth.

The rearrangement links TRBV20-1 to TRBJ1-5, with a weak D call TRBD1 (5 bases). The material was peripheral blood mononuclear cells (PBMCs), obtained when the disease was refractory, from a patient treated with antithyroid drugs. The clonotype was recovered from a female donor with Graves disease. CDR3 in amino acids: CSALQGRDRPQHF. CDR3 in DNA: TGCAGTGCTCTTCAGGGCAGAGATCGGCCCCAGCATTTT.